This entry is about one T cell receptor (beta chain). Its antigen is unknown. Authors' data handling: Between-group CDR3 differences, defined by clinicopathological status, yielded a distant-metastasis classifier for papillary thyroid cancer. TCRdb re-called the PCR reads via MiXCR. The V and J calls and clone size are TCRdb's, not the authors'. This sample has tens of thousands of clones, with about 16% found just once. The sample comes from a study of metastatic and nonmetastatic thyroid tumors. In the study overall: It was across blood and tumor or nodule tissue from malignant and benign thyroid patients that repertoires were compared. Study-wide results and limits: As reported, TCR beta diversity in blood and tumor was significantly higher in malignant thyroid tumors than in benign nodules.

Germline V gene lookup returns CDR1 MNHNS and CDR2 SASEGT. The V and J ends lost 5 bases and 4 bases, in that order; junction bases with no gene match: 12. This CDR3 region has 16 residues. Every patient was untreated before thyroid surgery. This rearrangement joins TRBV6-1 to TRBJ1-2, with 8 bases that match TRBD1. Material: blood. The sequence came from a female donor with papillary thyroid cancer or a benign thyroid nodule (not recorded which). Some clones in this sample may be carry-over from other donors' samples. CDR3 residues: CASSQRDRQLIYGYTF. CDR3 in DNA: TGTGCCAGCAGTCAGCGGGACAGGCAATTAATCTATGGCTACACCTTC.